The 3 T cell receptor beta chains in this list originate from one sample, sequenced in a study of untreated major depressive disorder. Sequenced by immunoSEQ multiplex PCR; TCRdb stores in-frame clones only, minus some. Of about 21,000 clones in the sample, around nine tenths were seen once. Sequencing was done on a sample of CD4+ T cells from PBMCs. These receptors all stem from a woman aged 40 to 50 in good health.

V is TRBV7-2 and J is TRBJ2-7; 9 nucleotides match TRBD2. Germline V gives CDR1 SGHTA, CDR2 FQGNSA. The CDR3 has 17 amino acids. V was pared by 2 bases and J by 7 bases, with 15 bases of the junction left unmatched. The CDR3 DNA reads TGTGCCAGCAGCTTAAATGGGGCACTAGCGGGTATGGGGGAGCAGTACTTC. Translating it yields CASSLNGALAGMGEQYF.

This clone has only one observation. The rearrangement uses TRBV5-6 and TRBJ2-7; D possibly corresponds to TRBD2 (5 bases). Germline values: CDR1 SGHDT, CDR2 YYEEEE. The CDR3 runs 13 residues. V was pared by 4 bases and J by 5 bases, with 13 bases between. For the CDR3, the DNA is TGTGCCAGCAGCCTACGATTGAGGGACGAGCAGTACGTC. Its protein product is CASSLRLRDEQYV.

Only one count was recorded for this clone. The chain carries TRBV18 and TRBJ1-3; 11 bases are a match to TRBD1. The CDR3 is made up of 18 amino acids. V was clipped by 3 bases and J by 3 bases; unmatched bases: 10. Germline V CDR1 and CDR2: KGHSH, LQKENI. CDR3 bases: TGTGCCAGCTCACCCCGGACAGGGGGCGCGACTGATGGAAACACCATATATTTT. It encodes CASSPRTGGATDGNTIYF.